This section outlines one T cell receptor beta chain sequence together with its context. Its antigen target is currently unknown. The sample holds no much larger clone one base away, and base qualities are not on file. These data belong to a study of blood T cell repertoires in COVID-19 (TCRdb year 2020). Background for the entire study: Collaborator samples came from the United States, Italy and Spain and covered acute and convalescent phases of COVID-19. Deeply sampled blood TCRbeta repertoires from subjects exposed to, actively infected with, or recovered from COVID-19 were included in the dataset. The prospective study material was composed of cDNA or gDNA derived from T cells, B-cell-depleted T cells, or PBMCs. Where available, HLA class I and class II types were obtained from metadata supplied by the sample provider rather than from assay-based typing. A freely available public database, intended as a resource for researchers studying the immune response to SARS-CoV-2, is where the repertoires were released. Nearly every sample came with metadata listing a de-identified subject ID, COVID-19 status, age in years and sex. Samples were obtained from the ongoing ImmuneRACE study (first 160 participants) and from about 1,300 subjects provided by 6 global collaborators. The paper's findings and limits, for the study overall: Clinical and demographic metadata were provided uncurated, with the amount varying by source and participant.

TCRbeta CDR3 regions were amplified from genomic DNA by means of the immunoSEQ Assay, a bias-controlled multiplex PCR. As for how the authors treated the data: The number of nucleated cells in each sample was estimated from the amplification of reference gene primers within the assay. To quantify the absolute abundance of each unique TCRbeta CDR3 rearrangement, sequence reads were collapsed and filtered. Productive Simpson clonality was computed per sample as the square root of Simpson's diversity index over productive rearrangements. In TCRdb, the immuneACCESS table is reduced to in-frame sequences with V and J assigned. These tables do not hold every clone; where another copy was compared, an unresolved V gene accounts for under half, and the others remain unexplained. V, J and clone size are those of that table, while D and trimming were read from the DNA. The sample contains some 140,000 clones, almost 85% of them found a single time. Clones ranked in the top ten supply 5.5% of the sample.

V is trimmed back by 6 bases and J by 4 bases, and the junction contains 10 bases that no gene match accounts for. From its cysteine to its phenylalanine, the CDR3 spans 15 amino acids. Only the CDR3 portion is preserved as DNA: 45 bases, with reading frame beginning at the first base. The germline V gene provides CDR1 KGHSH and CDR2 LQKENI. Enrolling through a virtual design, the prospective study's participants ranged in age from roughly 18 to 89 years and lived across roughly 23 United States geographic areas. Cohort assignment in the prospective study relied on participant-reported clinical history from a screening survey and a study questionnaire. In the prospective study, whole blood, serum and a nasopharyngeal or oropharyngeal swab were collected from each participant by mobile phlebotomists. Prospective study participants could optionally give additional blood draws and questionnaires over an approximately two-month period. Before DNA extraction, blood samples from the prospective study were shipped at room temperature or frozen.

The TCR comes from a man aged 35 to 55 with acute COVID-19. The V gene is TRBV18 and the J gene is TRBJ2-7, with 9 bases aligning to TRBD2. The sample taken for sequencing was PBMCs or T cells enriched from blood (not recorded which). CDR3 loop: CASSPGPSGNYEQYF. The nucleotide sequence reads TGTGCCAGCTCGCCAGGCCCTAGCGGGAATTACGAGCAGTACTTC.